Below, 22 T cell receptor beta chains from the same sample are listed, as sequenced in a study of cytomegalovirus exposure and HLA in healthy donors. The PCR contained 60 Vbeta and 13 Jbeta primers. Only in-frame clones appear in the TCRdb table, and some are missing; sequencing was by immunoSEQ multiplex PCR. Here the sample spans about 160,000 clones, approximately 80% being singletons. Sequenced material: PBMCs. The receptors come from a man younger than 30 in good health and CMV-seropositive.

CDR3 bases: TGCAGCGCCACGGGACAGACAACTAATGAAAAACTGTTTTTT. It encodes CSATGQTTNEKLFF. The rearrangement links TRBV29-1 to TRBJ1-4; 7 nucleotides align to TRBD1. CDR1 is SQVTM and CDR2 is ANQGSEA in the germline V gene. The V and J ends lost 7 bases and 0 bases, in that order; junction bases with no gene match: 5. The CDR3 runs to 14 residues.

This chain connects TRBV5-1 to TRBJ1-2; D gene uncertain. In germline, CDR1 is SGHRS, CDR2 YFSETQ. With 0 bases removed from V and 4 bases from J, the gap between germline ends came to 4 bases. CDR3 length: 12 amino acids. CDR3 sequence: CASSLDGYGYTF. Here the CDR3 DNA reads TGCGCCAGCAGCTTGGACGGCTATGGCTACACCTTC. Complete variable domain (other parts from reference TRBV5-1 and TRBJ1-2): KAGVTQTPRYLIKTRGQQVTLSCSPISGHRSVSWYQQTPGQGLQFLFEYFSETQRNKGNFPGRFSGRQFSNSRSEMNVSTLELGDSALYLCASSLDGYGYTFGSGTRLTVV.

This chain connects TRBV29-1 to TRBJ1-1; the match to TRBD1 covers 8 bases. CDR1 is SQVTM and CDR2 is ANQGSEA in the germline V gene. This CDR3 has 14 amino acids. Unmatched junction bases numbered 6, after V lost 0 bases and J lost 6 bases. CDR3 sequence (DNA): TGCAGCGTTGAAGAGGGACAGGAATATGCTGAAGCTTTCTTT. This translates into CSVEEGQEYAEAFF.

CDR3 DNA sequence: TGTGCCATCAGGGCCTCTACTAGCGGGTTTAACACCGGGGAGCTGTTTTTT. Its translation: CAIRASTSGFNTGELFF. The V gene is TRBV10-3, the J gene TRBJ2-2, with 9 bases aligning to TRBD2. This CDR3 is 17 amino acids long. Germline V gene data show CDR1 as ENHRY and CDR2 as SYGVKD. V gave up 6 bases and J gave up 2 bases; unmatched junction bases: 10.

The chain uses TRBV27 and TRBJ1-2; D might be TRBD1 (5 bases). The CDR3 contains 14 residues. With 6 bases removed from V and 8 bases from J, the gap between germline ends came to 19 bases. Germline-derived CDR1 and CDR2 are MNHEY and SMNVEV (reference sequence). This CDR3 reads CASRGAALGRGYTF. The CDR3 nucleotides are TGTGCCAGCAGAGGGGCAGCCCTAGGAAGGGGCTACACCTTC.

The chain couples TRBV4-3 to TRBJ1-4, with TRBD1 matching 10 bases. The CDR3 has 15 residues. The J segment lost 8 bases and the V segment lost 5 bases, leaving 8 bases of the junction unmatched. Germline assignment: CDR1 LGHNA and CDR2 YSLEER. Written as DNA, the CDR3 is TGCGCCAGCAGCGACTCCGGGACAGGGGTGGAAAAACTGTTTTTT. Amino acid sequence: CASSDSGTGVEKLFF.

For the CDR3, the DNA is TGCAGTGCTAGATTCCTAGGAGAGCAGTACTTC. As protein: CSARFLGEQYF. The gene calls are TRBV20-1 and TRBJ2-7; D gene ambiguous. CDR3 length equals 11 residues. Trimming shortened V by 2 bases and J by 7 bases, and 9 bases separated the two germline ends. In germline, CDR1 is DFQATT, CDR2 SNEGSKA (reference sequence).

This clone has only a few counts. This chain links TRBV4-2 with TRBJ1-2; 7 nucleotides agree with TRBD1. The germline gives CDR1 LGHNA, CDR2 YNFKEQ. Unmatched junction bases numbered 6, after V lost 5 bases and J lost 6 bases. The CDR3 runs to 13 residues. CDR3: CASSGTGANGYTF. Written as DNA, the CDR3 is TGTGCCAGCAGCGGCACAGGGGCGAATGGCTACACCTTC.

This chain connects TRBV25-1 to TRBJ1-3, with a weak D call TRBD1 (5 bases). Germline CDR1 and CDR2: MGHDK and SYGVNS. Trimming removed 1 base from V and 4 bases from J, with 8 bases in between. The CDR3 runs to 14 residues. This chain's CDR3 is CASSEWGRGNTIYF. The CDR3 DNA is TGTGCCAGCAGTGAATGGGGCAGGGGAAACACCATATATTTT.

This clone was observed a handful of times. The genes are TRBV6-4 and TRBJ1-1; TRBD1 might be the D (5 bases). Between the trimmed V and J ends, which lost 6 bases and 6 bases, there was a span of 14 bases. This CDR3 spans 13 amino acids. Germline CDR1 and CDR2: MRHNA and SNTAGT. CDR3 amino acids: CASSPTGGAEAFF. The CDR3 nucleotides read TGTGCCAGCAGCCCGACCGGAGGGGCTGAAGCTTTCTTT.

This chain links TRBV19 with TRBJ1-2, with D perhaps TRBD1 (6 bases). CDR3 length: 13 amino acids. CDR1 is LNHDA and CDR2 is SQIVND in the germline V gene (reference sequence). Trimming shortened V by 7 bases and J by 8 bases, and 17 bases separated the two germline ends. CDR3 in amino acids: CASTTRGIRGYTF. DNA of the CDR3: TGTGCCAGTACCACGAGGGGGATACGCGGCTACACCTTC.

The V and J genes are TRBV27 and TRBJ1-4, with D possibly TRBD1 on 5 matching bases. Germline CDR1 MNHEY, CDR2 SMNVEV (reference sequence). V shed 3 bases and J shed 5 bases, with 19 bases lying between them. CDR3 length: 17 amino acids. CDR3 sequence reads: CASSFAPGAGWNEKLFF. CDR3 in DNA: TGTGCCAGCAGTTTCGCCCCTGGAGCAGGGTGGAATGAAAAACTGTTTTTT.

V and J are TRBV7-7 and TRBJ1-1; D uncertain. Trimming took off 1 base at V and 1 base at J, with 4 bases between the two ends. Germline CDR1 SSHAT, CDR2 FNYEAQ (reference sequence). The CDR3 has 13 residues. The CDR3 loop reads CASSLGENTEAFF. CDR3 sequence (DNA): TGTGCCAGCAGCTTAGGAGAGAACACTGAAGCTTTCTTT.

The CDR3 spells CASSLELGPGSLYF. CDR3 nucleotide sequence: TGCGCCAGCAGCTTGGAACTCGGACCGGGAAGTCTGTACTTC. The V and J genes are TRBV5-1 and TRBJ2-5, with D possibly matching TRBD2 (5 bases). The CDR3 sequence is 14 residues long. Trimming took off 0 bases at V and 13 bases at J, with 19 bases between the two ends. In germline, CDR1 is SGHRS, CDR2 YFSETQ.

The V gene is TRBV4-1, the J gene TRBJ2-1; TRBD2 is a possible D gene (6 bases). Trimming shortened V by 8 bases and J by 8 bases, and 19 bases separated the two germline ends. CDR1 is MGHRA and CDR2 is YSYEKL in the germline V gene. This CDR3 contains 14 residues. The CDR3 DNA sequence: TGCGCCAGCCGTCGGGCGGGGTGGGGGGATGAGCAGTTCTTC. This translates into CASRRAGWGDEQFF.

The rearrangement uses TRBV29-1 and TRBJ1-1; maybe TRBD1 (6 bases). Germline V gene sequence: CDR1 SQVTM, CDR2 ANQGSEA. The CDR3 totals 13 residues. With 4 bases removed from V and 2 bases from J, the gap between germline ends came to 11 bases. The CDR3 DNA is TGCAGCGTTGCGGACAGCACTAACACTGAAGCTTTCTTT. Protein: CSVADSTNTEAFF.

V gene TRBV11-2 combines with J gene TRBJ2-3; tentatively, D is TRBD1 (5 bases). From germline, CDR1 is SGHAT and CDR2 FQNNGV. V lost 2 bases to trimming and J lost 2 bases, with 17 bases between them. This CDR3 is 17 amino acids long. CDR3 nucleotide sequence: TGTGCCAGCAGCTTAAATCAAGGGGCCGGTTCCACAGATACGCAGTATTTT. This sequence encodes CASSLNQGAGSTDTQYF.

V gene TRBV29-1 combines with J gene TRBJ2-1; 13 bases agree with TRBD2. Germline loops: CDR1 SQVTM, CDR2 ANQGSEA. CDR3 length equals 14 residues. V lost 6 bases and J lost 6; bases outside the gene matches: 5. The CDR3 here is CSVTGLAGVNEQFF. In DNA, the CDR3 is TGCAGCGTCACCGGACTAGCGGGAGTCAATGAGCAGTTCTTC.

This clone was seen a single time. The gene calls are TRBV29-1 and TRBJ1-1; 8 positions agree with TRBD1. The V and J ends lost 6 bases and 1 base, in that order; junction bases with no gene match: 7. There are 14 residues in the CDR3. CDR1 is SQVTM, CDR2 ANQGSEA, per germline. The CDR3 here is CSVGPTGGNTEAFF. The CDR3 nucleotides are TGCAGCGTAGGCCCTACAGGGGGGAACACTGAAGCTTTCTTT.

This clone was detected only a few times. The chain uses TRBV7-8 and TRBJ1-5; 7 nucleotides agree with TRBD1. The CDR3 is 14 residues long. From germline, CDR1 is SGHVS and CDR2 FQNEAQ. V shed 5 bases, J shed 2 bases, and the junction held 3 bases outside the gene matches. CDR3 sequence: CASSPGQGNQPQHF. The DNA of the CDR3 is TGTGCCAGCAGCCCTGGACAGGGCAATCAGCCCCAGCATTTT.

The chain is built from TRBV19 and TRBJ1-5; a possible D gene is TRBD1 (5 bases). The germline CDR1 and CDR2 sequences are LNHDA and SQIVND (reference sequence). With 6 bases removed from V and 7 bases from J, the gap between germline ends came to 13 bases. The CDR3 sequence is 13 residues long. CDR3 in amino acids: CASRVQGEQPQHF. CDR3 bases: TGTGCCAGTAGGGTCCAGGGTGAGCAGCCCCAGCATTTT. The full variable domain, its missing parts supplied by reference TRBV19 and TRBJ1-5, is DGGITQSPKYLFRKEGQNVTLSCEQNLNHDAMYWYRQDPGQGLRLIYYSQIVNDFQKGDIAEGYSVSREKKESFPLTVTSAQKNPTAFYLCASRVQGEQPQHFGDGTRLSIL.

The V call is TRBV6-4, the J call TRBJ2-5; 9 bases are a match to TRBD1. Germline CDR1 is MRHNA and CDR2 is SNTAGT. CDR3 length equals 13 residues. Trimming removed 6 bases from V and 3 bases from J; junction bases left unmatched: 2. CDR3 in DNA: TGTGCCAGCAGCCGGACAGGGGAAGAGACCCAGTACTTC. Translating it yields CASSRTGEETQYF.